This T cell receptor beta chain originates from a study of blood T cell repertoires in COVID-19. Whole-study context: Sources were T cells, B-cell-depleted T cells, or PBMCs; the material itself was cDNA or gDNA.

Everyone who took part was roughly 18 to 89 years old, and they came from about 23 US areas. Clinical history as reported by participants underpinned cohort assignment. Repertoires were generated with immunoSEQ multiplex PCR, while TCRdb's copy carries only in-frame clones and drops some. The profile covers some 240,000 clones, with about 80% appearing a single time and 3.4% taken by the ten largest. CDR1 and CDR2 from the germline V gene are MNHNS and SASEGT. The CDR3 contains 14 residues. V shed 2 bases and J shed 3 bases, with 10 bases lying between them. Material: PBMCs or T cells enriched from blood (not recorded which). This TCR came from a man aged 45-65 years who had recovered from COVID-19. V usage is TRBV6-1 and J usage is TRBJ1-2, with D unclear. Here the CDR3 reads CASSEWEGDYGYTF. For the CDR3, the DNA is TGTGCCAGCAGTGAATGGGAGGGAGACTATGGCTACACCTTC.